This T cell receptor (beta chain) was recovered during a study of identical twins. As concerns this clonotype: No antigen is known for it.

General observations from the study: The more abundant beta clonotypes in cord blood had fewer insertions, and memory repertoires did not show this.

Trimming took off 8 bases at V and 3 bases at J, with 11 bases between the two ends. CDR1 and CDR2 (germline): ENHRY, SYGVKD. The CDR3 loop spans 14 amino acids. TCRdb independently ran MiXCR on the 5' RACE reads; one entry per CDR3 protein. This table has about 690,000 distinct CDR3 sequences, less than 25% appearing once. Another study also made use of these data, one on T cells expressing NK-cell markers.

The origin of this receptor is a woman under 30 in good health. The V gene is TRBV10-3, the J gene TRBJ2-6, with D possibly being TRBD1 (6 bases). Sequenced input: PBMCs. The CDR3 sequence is CAIPGTSGANVLTF. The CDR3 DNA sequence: TGTGCCATCCCCGGGACAAGTGGGGCCAACGTCCTGACTTTC.